This T cell receptor (beta chain) was obtained from a study of blood T cell repertoires in COVID-19. Background on the study: Specimens from acute and convalescent COVID-19 originated in the United States, Italy and Spain.

CDR3 length equals 15 residues. CDR1 MNHEY and CDR2 SVGAGI come from the germline V gene. V was pared by 0 bases and J by 5 bases, with 14 bases between. The assay was immunoSEQ multiplex PCR, and TCRdb's table has in-frame clones only and misses some. Of around 200,000 clones detected, roughly three quarters appear once; the ten largest clones hold around 5.4%. The clonotype was recovered from a woman aged 40 to 50 with COVID-19, enrolled during active disease. The rearrangement uses TRBV6-5 and TRBJ2-7; possible D gene TRBD2, 6 bases. Sample: peripheral blood. CDR3 nucleotide sequence: TGTGCCAGCAGTTACTCGCTAGCGTCGACCCACGAGCAGTACTTC. Translating gives CASSYSLASTHEQYF.